The 6 T cell receptor beta chains below all came from one sample that was sequenced in a study of T cells in Graves' hyperthyroidism and ophthalmopathy. Amplification targeted TCR beta CDR3 regions from RNA transcripts. First-round RT-PCR with HTBI primers amplified the TCR CDR3 region. Each CDR3 protein is one row after TCRdb ran MiXCR on the multiplex PCR reads. The sample lists more than 500,000 distinct CDR3 sequences; 15% to 20% were seen once. Source material: blood. The receptors shown here come from a woman in her 30s with Graves' ophthalmopathy.

This clonotype was seen repeatedly, ten times or more. The chain couples TRBV30 to TRBJ1-2; D unresolved. This CDR3 is built from 12 residues. Germline assignment: CDR1 GTSNPN and CDR2 SVGIG (reference sequence). V was clipped by 1 base and J by 3 bases, with 6 bases between them. The DNA for the CDR3 is TGTGCCTGGAGTGAGGAGGACTATGGCTACACCTTC. The encoded protein is CAWSEEDYGYTF.

By sample share, this clonotype is medium-sized. V and J are TRBV3-1 and TRBJ2-7; no clear D. Per the germline V gene, CDR1 is LGHDT and CDR2 is YNNKEL (reference sequence). CDR3 size: 14 residues. V was trimmed by 1 base and J by 5 bases, leaving 12 bases between them. The CDR3 region is CASSQVDGYDEQYF. The CDR3 region has the DNA TGTGCCAGCAGCCAAGTAGACGGGTACGACGAGCAGTACTTC.

This rearrangement joins TRBV7-3 to TRBJ2-2, with TRBD2 matching over 8 bases. V dropped 5 bases and J dropped 6; count of bases not matched to a gene: 8. There are 15 residues in the CDR3. CDR1 SGHTA and CDR2 FQGTGA come from the germline V gene. CDR3 sequence (DNA): TGTGCCAGCAGCCCGATAGCGGGGCGGGCCGGGGAGCTGTTTTTT. It encodes CASSPIAGRAGELFF.

Note on this clonotype: A much more abundant neighbour one base away suggests this may be a read error. The V and J genes are TRBV28 and TRBJ2-7; D tentatively reads TRBD1 or TRBD2 (5 bases each). Trimming stripped 7 bases from V and 9 bases from J, with 25 bases between. The CDR3 loop spans 15 amino acids. Germline-derived CDR1 and CDR2 are MDHEN and SYDVKM. CDR3 protein: CASNTLKGSGVGQYF. In DNA, the CDR3 is TGTGCCAGCAACACTCTTAAGGGGAGCGGAGTAGGGCAGTACTTC.

In this sample, this clonotype turned up many times. The rearrangement links TRBV18 to TRBJ2-7, with TRBD1 as a possible D gene (6 bases). The V gene's germline CDR1 is KGHSH and CDR2 LQKENI. Trimming took off 6 bases at V and 6 bases at J, with 15 bases between the two ends. This CDR3 has 13 residues. The CDR3 is CASSPDIRGEQYF. The CDR3 nucleotides are TGTGCCAGCTCTCCTGACATCAGGGGCGAGCAGTACTTC.

This clonotype was detected a few times. DNA of the CDR3: TGTGCCAGCAGGTCCGGGACAGGGGACTATGGCTACACCTTC. Its translation is CASRSGTGDYGYTF. The genes are TRBV6-1 and TRBJ1-2; 10 nucleotides agree with TRBD1. Germline V CDR1 and CDR2: MNHNS, SASEGT. This CDR3 is built from 14 residues. Trimming at V came to 6 bases and at J to 3 bases, leaving 4 bases not matched to a gene.